This TCR beta chain stems from a study of shared clonotypes between healthy human individuals. The naive CD8 fraction comprised CD45RO-negative cells positively selected for CCR7 and excluded terminally differentiated effector memory CD45RA+ cells. The study's findings and limits: Richness estimates generally favored naive over memory subsets.

The V gene's germline CDR1 is MGHRA and CDR2 YSYEKL. CDR3 size: 15 residues. With 2 bases removed from V and 7 bases from J, the gap between germline ends came to 12 bases. Measured with immunoSEQ multiplex PCR; TCRdb has only the in-frame clones, and not every one. The data hold around 1.9 million clones, with more than 85% observed a single time. This clone was picked up one time. The antigen remains undetermined. The receptor's source is a young man in good health. Some clones in this sample may be carry-over from other donors' samples. Sample: naive CD8+ T cells from PBMCs. The J gene is TRBJ1-6, the V gene TRBV4-1; perhaps TRBD1 as D (6 bases). CDR3 sequence reads: CASSQQTGGNSPLHF. The CDR3 region has the DNA TGCGCCAGCAGCCAACAGACAGGCGGAAATTCACCCCTCCACTTT.